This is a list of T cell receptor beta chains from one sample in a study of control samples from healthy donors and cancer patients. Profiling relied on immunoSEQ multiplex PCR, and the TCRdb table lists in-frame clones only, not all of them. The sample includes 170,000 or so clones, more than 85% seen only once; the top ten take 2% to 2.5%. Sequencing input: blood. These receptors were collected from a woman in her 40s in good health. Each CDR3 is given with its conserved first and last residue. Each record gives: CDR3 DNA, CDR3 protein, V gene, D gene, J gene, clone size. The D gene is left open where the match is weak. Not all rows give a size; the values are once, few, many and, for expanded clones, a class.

TGTGCCAGCACCGCACAGGGTCGGGAGACCCAGTACTTC,CASTAQGRETQYF,TRBV2,-,TRBJ2-5,-
TGCAGAGGGGACGGGAACACTGAAGCTTTCTTT,CRGDGNTEAFF,TRBV20-1,-,TRBJ1-1,-
TGTGCCAGCAGCCAAGATCCAGACCTGAACACTGAAGCTTTCTTT,CASSQDPDLNTEAFF,TRBV4-2,-,TRBJ1-1,-
TGTGCCAGCAGCTTCGACAGTTACGAGCAGTACTTC,CASSFDSYEQYF,TRBV7-2,-,TRBJ2-7,-
TGCGCCAGCAGCTTGGGGGCTACAGCGAACACTGAAGCTTTCTTT,CASSLGATANTEAFF,TRBV5-1,-,TRBJ1-1,-
TGCGCCAGCACCCCCGGGCCCCGACAGCAATATGGCTACACCTTC,CASTPGPRQQYGYTF,TRBV5-1,-,TRBJ1-2,-
TGTGCCAGCAGAGGAACCGGGGAGCTGTTTTTT,CASRGTGELFF,TRBV5-6,-,TRBJ2-2,-
TGCAGTGCTAGTGAGACCGTGACAGATACGCAGTATTTT,CSASETVTDTQYF,TRBV20-1,-,TRBJ2-3,-
TGTGCCAGCAGTGTAGGGTTGGTACTGAGCTCCTACAATGAGCAGTTCTTC,CASSVGLVLSSYNEQFF,TRBV2,-,TRBJ2-1,-
TGCGCCAGCAGCTTGGGTATCGGGAGCTATGGCTACACCTTC,CASSLGIGSYGYTF,TRBV5-1,-,TRBJ1-2,-
TGCGCCAGCAGCTTAAATCAGAACACTGAAGCTTTCTTT,CASSLNQNTEAFF,TRBV5-1,-,TRBJ1-1,-
TGTGCCAGCAGCCCCGAGGAGAGCCCCAGGAACGGCAATCAGCCCCAGCATTTT,CASSPEESPRNGNQPQHF,TRBV3-1/TRBV3-2,-,TRBJ1-5,-
TGTGCCAGCAGTTTGGACAGGGTGGGGGACGAGCAGTACTTC,CASSLDRVGDEQYF,TRBV27,TRBD1,TRBJ2-7,-
TGTGCCAGCAGCGTTCAGGGACGGTTGACTGAAGCTTTCTTT,CASSVQGRLTEAFF,TRBV9,-,TRBJ1-1,-
TGCGCCAGCAGCACAAGGACAGGGCAGCCTAGCACAGATACGCAGTATTTT,CASSTRTGQPSTDTQYF,TRBV5-1,TRBD1,TRBJ2-3,-
TGTGCCAGCATTTCTGGGTACAATGAGCAGTTCTTC,CASISGYNEQFF,TRBV6-5,-,TRBJ2-1,-
TGTGCCAGCAGCTTGGCCGGATCGGGGCCTGATGGCTACACCTTC,CASSLAGSGPDGYTF,TRBV5-4,-,TRBJ1-2,-
TGTGCCAGCACAAATACACCCTCCTACGAGCAGTACTTC,CASTNTPSYEQYF,TRBV6-5,-,TRBJ2-7,once
TGTGCCAGCTCACCTCCGCTCCTGGGGGGGTTAACTGAAGCTTTCTTT,CASSPPLLGGLTEAFF,TRBV18,-,TRBJ1-1,-
TGTGCCAGCAGTTTCTTCCCGCCTAATGAAAAACTGTTTTTT,CASSFFPPNEKLFF,TRBV27,-,TRBJ1-4,-
TGTGCCAGCAGCTTGGCAGGGGGCGGCTACGAGCAGTACTTC,CASSLAGGGYEQYF,TRBV5-4,TRBD1,TRBJ2-7,-
TGTGCCAGCAGCTCAACGGGACCTAATGAAAAACTGTTTTTT,CASSSTGPNEKLFF,TRBV7-9,-,TRBJ1-4,-
TGTGCCAGTAGTAACCAGGGGGTACCTAATCAGCCCCAGCATTTT,CASSNQGVPNQPQHF,TRBV19,TRBD1,TRBJ1-5,-
TGTGCCACCAGCAGGGAGGACCCGAACACTGAAGCTTTCTTT,CATSREDPNTEAFF,TRBV15,-,TRBJ1-1,-
TGTGCCAGCAGCCTAACCGGGACCACATTCAATGAGCAGTTCTTC,CASSLTGTTFNEQFF,TRBV7-3,-,TRBJ2-1,-
TGCGCCAGCAGTGATAATGGACTAGCGGGGGGGCTTAACACCGGGGAGCTGTTTTTT,CASSDNGLAGGLNTGELFF,TRBV10-1,TRBD2,TRBJ2-2,-
TGCGCCAGCAGCCACCTACTGAGGGAGGCCCCAGGGGGTGAAAAACTGTTTTTT,CASSHLLREAPGGEKLFF,TRBV4-1,TRBD1,TRBJ1-4,-